The 2 T cell receptor beta chains below come from one sample, sequenced in a study of blood T cell repertoires in COVID-19. Using immunoSEQ multiplex PCR, the repertoire was profiled, and TCRdb retains in-frame clones only, with some absent. The repertoire includes under 150,000 clones, 85% of them detected once, and 13% sits in the top ten. Sequencing was carried out using peripheral blood. The receptors were gathered from a human donor in a cohort sampled during active COVID-19.

The chain is built from TRBV19 and TRBJ2-3, with a tentative D call TRBD1 (6 bases). With 10 bases removed from V and 3 bases from J, the gap between germline ends came to 20 bases. CDR3 length: 15 residues. Germline V gene sequence: CDR1 LNHDA, CDR2 SQIVND (reference sequence). The CDR3 bases are TGTGCCACCCGCCAGGCAGGGGTAACGACAGATACGCAGTATTTT. It encodes CATRQAGVTTDTQYF.

The rearrangement joins TRBV20-1 to TRBJ2-5; 10 positions agree with TRBD1. Germline V gene data show CDR1 as DFQATT and CDR2 as SNEGSKA (reference sequence). The V segment lost 3 bases and the J segment 5 bases; nucleotides outside the gene matches: 9. The CDR3 is made up of 15 amino acids. CDR3 loop: CSASKNDRGQETQYF. DNA for the CDR3: TGCAGTGCTAGTAAGAACGACAGGGGGCAGGAGACCCAGTACTTC.